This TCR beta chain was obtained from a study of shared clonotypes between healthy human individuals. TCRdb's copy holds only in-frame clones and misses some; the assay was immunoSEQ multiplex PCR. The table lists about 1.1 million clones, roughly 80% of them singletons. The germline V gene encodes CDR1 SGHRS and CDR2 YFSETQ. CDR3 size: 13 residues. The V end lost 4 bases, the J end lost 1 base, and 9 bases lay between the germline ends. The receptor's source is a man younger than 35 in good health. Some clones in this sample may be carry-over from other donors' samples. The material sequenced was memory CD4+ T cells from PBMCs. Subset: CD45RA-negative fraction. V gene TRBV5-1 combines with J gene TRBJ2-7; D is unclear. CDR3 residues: CASSVTVSYEQYF. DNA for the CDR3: TGCGCCAGCAGCGTGACGGTTTCCTACGAGCAGTACTTC.